Detailed here is one T cell receptor (beta chain). Source study methods: Reference gene primer amplification gave nucleated cell count estimates. The assay was immunoSEQ multiplex PCR, and TCRdb's table has in-frame clones only and misses some. The DNA gave D and trimming, while V, J and clone size come from that table. The sample contains 100,000 to 150,000 clones, around 88% of which appear only once. Seattle participants joined during active infection and were tracked over time. The sample comes from a study of blood T cell repertoires in COVID-19. On the study more broadly: Italy, Spain and the United States were the sources of the convalescent and acute COVID-19 samples.

Trimming pared 5 bases from V and 0 bases from J, leaving 14 bases between. Germline loops: CDR1 SEHNR, CDR2 FQNEAQ (reference sequence). The CDR3 sequence is 17 residues long. Material: peripheral blood. The J gene is TRBJ2-6, the V gene TRBV7-9; tentatively, D is TRBD1 (6 bases). The receptor comes from a man between 60 and 75 years old with COVID-19, enrolled during active disease. The CDR3 DNA reads as TGTGCCAGCAGCCTCTTGGGACAACTCTCTGGGGCCAACGTCCTGACTTTC. Encoded protein: CASSLLGQLSGANVLTF.